This entry features one TCR beta chain sequence. Its cognate antigen is unknown. These data originate in a study of cytomegalovirus exposure and HLA in healthy donors. Findings and caveats of the study: What a later analysis showed was that several of the most significant clusters appeared linked to common viral pathogens.

PCR was performed using 60 Vbeta and 13 Jbeta primers. Clones were read by immunoSEQ multiplex PCR, and TCRdb kept only the in-frame ones, dropping some. The sample lists about 150,000 clones, around 10% occurring once. Trimming took 6 bases from V and 4 from J, leaving 15 bases between them. Germline loops: CDR1 SNHLY, CDR2 FYNNEI. The CDR3 loop spans 14 amino acids. The clonotype comes from a man in his fifties in good health and CMV-seronegative. Sequencing was carried out using PBMCs. The V call is TRBV2, the J call TRBJ1-1; maybe TRBD1 (6 bases). CDR3 loop: CASRSADRTTEAFF. The CDR3 bases are TGTGCCAGCAGGTCTGCGGACAGAACCACTGAAGCTTTCTTT.